This TCR beta chain was captured by sequencing in a study of technical replicates of blood from a few donors. From germline, CDR1 is SGHNT and CDR2 YYREEE (reference sequence). Trimming took 4 bases from V and 1 from J; bases not matched to a gene: 11. CDR3 length: 17 residues. The protocol was immunoSEQ multiplex PCR, while the TCRdb copy is restricted to in-frame clones and leaves out a portion. This table has some 70,000 clones, about 95% appearing once. The receptor was derived from a human donor in good health. This chain links TRBV5-4 with TRBJ2-3; 8 nucleotides line up with TRBD2. The sequenced sample was T cells isolated from PBMCs. CDR3 nucleotides: TGTGCCAGCAGCCCGCGAATGGGGCGGGGGGGCACAGATACGCAGTATTTT. Residues: CASSPRMGRGGTDTQYF.